This entry features one T cell receptor (beta chain) sequence. Its target is not known. The time point denotes: week 23, last vaccination. Vaccine doses each comprised 300 ug of mutant IDH1 20-mer peptide, with topical imiquimod. Germline-derived CDR1 and CDR2 are LGHNA and YNFKEQ. This CDR3 spans 12 amino acids. Trimming took 4 bases from V and 6 from J, leaving 10 bases between them. This sample is part of a study of a mutant IDH1 vaccine in newly diagnosed glioma. Study details: Onset of vaccination occurred 4-6 weeks following radiotherapy alone, or with temozolomide cycles. It was radiotherapy, temozolomide, or both that patients received previously, with most receiving both.

Profiled with immunoSEQ multiplex PCR; TCRdb holds only in-frame clones, not every one. The sample lists tens of thousands of clones; roughly 80% were seen once. The sequencing used PBMCs, collected from a glioma patient whose treatment included an IDH1 peptide vaccine. The receptor was derived from a man over 45 with glioma. V is TRBV4-2 and J is TRBJ2-7; D remains unclear. CDR3: CASSRVEGEQYF. CDR3 nucleotide sequence: TGTGCCAGCAGCCGAGTCGAAGGCGAGCAGTACTTC.